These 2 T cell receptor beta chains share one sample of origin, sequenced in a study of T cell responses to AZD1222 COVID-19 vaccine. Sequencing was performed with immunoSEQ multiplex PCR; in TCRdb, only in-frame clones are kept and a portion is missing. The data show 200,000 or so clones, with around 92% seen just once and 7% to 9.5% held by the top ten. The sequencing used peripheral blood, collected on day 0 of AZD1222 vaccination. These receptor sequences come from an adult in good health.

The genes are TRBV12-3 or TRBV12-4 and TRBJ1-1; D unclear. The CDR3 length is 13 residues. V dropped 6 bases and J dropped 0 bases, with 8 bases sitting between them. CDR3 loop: CASSGQVNTEAFF. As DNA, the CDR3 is TGTGCCAGCAGCGGCCAGGTGAACACTGAAGCTTTCTTT.

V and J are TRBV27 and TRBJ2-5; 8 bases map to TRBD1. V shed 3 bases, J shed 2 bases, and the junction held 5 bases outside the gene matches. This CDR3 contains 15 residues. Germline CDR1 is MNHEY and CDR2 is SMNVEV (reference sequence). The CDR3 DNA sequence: TGTGCCAGCAGTTTTACGAGGGACAGGCAAGAGACCCAGTACTTC. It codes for CASSFTRDRQETQYF.